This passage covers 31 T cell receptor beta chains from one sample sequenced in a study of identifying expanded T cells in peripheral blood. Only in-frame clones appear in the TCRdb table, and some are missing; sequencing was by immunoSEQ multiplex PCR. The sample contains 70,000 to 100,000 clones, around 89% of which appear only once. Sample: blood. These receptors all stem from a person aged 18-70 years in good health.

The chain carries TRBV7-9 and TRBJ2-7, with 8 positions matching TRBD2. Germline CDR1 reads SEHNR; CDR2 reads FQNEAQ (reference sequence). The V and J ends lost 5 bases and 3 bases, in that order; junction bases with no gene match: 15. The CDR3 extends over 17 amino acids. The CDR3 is CASSTHGGGSSHYEQYF. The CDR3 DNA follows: TGTGCCAGCAGCACCCACGGGGGGGGCTCGTCCCACTACGAGCAGTACTTC.

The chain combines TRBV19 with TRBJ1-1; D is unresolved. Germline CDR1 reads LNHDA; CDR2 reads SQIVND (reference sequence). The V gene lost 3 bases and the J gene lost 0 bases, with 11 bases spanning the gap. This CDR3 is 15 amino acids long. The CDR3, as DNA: TGTGCCAGTAGTATCGGTAGGGCCGTGAACACTGAAGCTTTCTTT. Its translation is CASSIGRAVNTEAFF.

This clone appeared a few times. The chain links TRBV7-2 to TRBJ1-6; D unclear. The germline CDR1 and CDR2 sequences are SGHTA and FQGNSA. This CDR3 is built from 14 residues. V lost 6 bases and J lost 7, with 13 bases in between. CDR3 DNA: TGTGCCAGCAGTCGAAAGGTCTCCAATTCACCCCTCCACTTT. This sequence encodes CASSRKVSNSPLHF.

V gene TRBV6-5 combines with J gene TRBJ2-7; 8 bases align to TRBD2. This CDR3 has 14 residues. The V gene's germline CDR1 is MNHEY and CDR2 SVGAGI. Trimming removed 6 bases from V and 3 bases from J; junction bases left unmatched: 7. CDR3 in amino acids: CASRRLAQVYEQYF. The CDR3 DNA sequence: TGTGCCAGCAGAAGACTAGCGCAGGTCTACGAGCAGTACTTC.

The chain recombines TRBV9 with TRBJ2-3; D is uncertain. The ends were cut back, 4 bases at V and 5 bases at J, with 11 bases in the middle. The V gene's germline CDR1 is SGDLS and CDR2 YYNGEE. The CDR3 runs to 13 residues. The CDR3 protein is CASSPRVKDTQYF. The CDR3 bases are TGTGCCAGCAGCCCCCGCGTCAAAGATACGCAGTATTTT.

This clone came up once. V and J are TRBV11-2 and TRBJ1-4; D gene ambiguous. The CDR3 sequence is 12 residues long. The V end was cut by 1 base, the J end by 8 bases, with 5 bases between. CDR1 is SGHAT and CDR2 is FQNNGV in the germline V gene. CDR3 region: CASSLVYEKLFF. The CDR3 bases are TGTGCCAGCAGCTTAGTGTACGAAAAACTGTTTTTT. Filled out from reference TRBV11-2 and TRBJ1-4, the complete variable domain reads EAGVAQSPRYKIIEKRQSVAFWCNPISGHATLYWYQQILGQGPKLLIQFQNNGVVDDSQLPKDRFSAERLKGVDSTLKIQPAKLEDSAVYLCASSLVYEKLFFGSGTQLSVL.

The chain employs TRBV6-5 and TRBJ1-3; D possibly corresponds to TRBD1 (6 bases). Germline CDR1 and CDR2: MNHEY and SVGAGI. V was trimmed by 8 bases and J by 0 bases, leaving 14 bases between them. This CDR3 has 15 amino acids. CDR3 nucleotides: TGTGCCAGCTTCCGGGACACTAACTCTGGAAACACCATATATTTT. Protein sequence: CASFRDTNSGNTIYF.

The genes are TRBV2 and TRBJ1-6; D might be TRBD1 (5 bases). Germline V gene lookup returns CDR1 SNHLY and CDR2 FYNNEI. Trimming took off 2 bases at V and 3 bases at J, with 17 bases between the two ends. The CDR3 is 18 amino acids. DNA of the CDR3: TGTGCCAGCAGTGAACGTGGCAGCCAGACAGTCTATAATTCACCCCTCCACTTT. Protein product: CASSERGSQTVYNSPLHF.

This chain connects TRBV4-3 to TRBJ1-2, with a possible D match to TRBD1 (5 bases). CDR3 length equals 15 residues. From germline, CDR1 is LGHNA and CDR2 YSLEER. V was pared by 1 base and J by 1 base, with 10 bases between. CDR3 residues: CASSQGRDRNYGYTF. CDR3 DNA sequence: TGCGCCAGCAGCCAAGGCAGGGACCGTAACTATGGCTACACCTTC.

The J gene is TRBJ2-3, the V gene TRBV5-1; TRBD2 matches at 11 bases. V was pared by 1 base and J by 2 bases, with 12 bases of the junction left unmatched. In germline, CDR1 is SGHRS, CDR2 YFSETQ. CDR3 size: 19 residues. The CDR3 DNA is TGCGCCAGCAGCTTGACCCTAGCGGGGGGATTCGGGAACACAGATACGCAGTATTTT. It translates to CASSLTLAGGFGNTDTQYF.

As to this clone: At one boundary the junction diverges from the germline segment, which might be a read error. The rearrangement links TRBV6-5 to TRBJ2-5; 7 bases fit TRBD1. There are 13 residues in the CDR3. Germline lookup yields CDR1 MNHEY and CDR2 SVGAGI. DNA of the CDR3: TGTGCCAGCAGTTCCTACCCGGACAGGAGACTTAACTTC. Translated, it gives CASSSYPDRRLNF.

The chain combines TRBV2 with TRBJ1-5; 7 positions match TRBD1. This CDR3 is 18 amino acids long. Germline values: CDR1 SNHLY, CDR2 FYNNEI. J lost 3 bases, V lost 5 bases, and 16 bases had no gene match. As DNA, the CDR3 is TGTGCCAGCAGTAACGCCGAGAGGGGGCGAGCATCCAATCAGCCCCAGCATTTT. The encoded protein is CASSNAERGRASNQPQHF.

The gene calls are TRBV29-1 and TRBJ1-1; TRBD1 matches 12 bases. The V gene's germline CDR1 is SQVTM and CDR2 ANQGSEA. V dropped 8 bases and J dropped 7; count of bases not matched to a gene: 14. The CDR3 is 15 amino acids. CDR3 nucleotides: TGCAGCACCTTTGGGGACAGGGGGCGCGATGGTGAAGCTTTCTTT. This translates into CSTFGDRGRDGEAFF.

For the CDR3, the DNA is TGTGCCAGCAGCTTAGAAGGGGTCGGGGAGCTGTTTTTT. It yields the protein CASSLEGVGELFF. V and J are TRBV7-2 and TRBJ2-2; tentative D call: TRBD1 (5 bases). Germline CDR1 and CDR2: SGHTA and FQGNSA. The V gene lost 1 base and the J gene lost 7 bases, with 7 bases spanning the gap. The CDR3 is 13 amino acids.

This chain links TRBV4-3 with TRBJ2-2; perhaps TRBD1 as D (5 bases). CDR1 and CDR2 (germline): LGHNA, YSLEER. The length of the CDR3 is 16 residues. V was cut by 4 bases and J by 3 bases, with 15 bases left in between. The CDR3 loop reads CASSRQQNPDTGELFF. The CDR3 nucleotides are TGCGCCAGCAGCCGACAGCAGAACCCGGACACCGGGGAGCTGTTTTTT.

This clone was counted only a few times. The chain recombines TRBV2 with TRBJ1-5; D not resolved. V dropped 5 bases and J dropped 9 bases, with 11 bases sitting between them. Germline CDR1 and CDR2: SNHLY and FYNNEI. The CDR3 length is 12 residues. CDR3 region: CASSQTIGPQHF. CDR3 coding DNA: TGTGCCAGCAGTCAGACCATCGGGCCCCAGCATTTT.

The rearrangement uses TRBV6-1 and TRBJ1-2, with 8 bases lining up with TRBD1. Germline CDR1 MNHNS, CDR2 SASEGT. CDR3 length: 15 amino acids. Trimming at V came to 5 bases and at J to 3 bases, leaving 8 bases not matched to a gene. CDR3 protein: CASSSRDRSYYGYTF. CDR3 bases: TGTGCCAGCAGTTCCCGGGACAGGAGTTACTATGGCTACACCTTC.

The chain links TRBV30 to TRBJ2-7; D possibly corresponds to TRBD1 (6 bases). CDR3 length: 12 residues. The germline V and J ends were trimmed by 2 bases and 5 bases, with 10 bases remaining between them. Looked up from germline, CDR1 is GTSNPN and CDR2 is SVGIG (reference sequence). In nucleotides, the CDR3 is TGTGCCTGGAGTTGGGACAAAAACGAGCAGTACTTC. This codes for CAWSWDKNEQYF.

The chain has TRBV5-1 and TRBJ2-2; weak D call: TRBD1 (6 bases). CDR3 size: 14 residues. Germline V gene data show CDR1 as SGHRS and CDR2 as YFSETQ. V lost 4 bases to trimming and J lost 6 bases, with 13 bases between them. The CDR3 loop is CASSVPKGAGELFF. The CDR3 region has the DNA TGCGCCAGCAGCGTACCCAAGGGGGCCGGGGAGCTGTTTTTT.

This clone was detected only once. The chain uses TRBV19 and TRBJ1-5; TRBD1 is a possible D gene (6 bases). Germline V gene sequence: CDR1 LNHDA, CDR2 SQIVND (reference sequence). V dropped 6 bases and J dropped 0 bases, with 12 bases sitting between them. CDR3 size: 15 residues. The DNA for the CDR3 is TGTGCCAGTAGCGTACGGGACACTAGCAATCAGCCCCAGCATTTT. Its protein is CASSVRDTSNQPQHF.

The DNA of the CDR3 is TGTGCCAGTAGTCCCGGGACAGGGACCTACGAGCAGTACTTC. Translating it yields CASSPGTGTYEQYF. The V gene is TRBV19, the J gene TRBJ2-7, with TRBD1 identical over 9 bases. The CDR3 runs 14 residues. The V segment lost 5 bases and the J segment 2 bases; nucleotides outside the gene matches: 4. The V gene's germline CDR1 is LNHDA and CDR2 SQIVND (reference sequence).

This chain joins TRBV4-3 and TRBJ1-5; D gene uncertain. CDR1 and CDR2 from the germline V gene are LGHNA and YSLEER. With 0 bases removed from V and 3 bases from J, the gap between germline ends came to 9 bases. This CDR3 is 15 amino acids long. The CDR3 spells CASSQDVLFNQPQHF. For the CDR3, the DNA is TGCGCCAGCAGCCAAGATGTTCTCTTCAATCAGCCCCAGCATTTT.

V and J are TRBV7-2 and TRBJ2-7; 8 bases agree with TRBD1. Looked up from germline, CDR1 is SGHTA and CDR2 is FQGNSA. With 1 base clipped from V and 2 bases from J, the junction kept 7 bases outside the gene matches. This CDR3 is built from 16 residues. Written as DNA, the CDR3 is TGTGCCAGCAGCTTAGGGTCAGGGGGCTTGGCCTACGAGCAGTACTTC. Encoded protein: CASSLGSGGLAYEQYF.

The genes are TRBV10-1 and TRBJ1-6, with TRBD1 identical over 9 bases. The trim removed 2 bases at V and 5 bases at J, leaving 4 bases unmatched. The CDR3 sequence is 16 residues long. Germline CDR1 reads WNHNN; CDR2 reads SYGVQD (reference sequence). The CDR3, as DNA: TGCGCCAGCAGTGAGCGAGACAGGGGGAATAATTCACCCCTCCACTTT. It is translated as CASSERDRGNNSPLHF.

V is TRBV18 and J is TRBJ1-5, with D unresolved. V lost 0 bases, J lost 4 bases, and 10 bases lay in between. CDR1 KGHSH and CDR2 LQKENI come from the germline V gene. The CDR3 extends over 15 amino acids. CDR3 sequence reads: CASSPPPGWNQPQHF. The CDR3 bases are TGTGCCAGCTCACCACCACCGGGTTGGAATCAGCCCCAGCATTTT.

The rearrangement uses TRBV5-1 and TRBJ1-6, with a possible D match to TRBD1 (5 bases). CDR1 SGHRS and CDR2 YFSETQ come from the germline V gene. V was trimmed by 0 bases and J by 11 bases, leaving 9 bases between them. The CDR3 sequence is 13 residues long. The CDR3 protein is CASSLGEGAPLHF. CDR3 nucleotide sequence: TGCGCCAGCAGCTTGGGGGAAGGGGCACCCCTCCACTTT.

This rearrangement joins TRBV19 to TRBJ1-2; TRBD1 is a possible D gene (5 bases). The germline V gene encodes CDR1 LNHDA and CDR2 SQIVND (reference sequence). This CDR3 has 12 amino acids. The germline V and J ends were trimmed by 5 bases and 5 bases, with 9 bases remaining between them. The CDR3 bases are TGTGCCAGTAGTCAGACAGCTTATGGCTACACCTTC. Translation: CASSQTAYGYTF.

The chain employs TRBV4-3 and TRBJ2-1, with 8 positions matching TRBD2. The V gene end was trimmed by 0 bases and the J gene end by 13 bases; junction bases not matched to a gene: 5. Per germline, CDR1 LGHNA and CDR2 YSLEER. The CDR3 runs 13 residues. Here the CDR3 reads CASSQDSGLAQFF. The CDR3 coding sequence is TGCGCCAGCAGCCAAGATTCTGGACTAGCTCAGTTCTTC.

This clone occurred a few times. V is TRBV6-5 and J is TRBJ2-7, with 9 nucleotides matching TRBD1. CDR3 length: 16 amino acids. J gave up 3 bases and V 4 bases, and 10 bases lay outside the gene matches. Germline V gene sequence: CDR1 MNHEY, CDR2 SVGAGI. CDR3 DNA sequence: TGTGCCAGCAGTTCCCCAAGGACAGGGGAGGACTACGAGCAGTACTTC. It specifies CASSSPRTGEDYEQYF.

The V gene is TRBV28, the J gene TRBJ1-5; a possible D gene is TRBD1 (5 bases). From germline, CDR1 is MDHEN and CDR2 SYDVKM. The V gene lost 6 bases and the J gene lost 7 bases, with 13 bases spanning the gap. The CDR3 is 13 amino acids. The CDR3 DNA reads TGTGCCAGCAGCCCTCTCGGGGGGCAGCCCCAGCATTTT. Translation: CASSPLGGQPQHF. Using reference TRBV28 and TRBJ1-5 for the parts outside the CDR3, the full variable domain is DVKVTQSSRYLVKRTGEKVFLECVQDMDHENMFWYRQDPGLGLRLIYFSYDVKMKEKGDIPEGYSVSREKKERFSLILESASTNQTSMYLCASSPLGGQPQHFGDGTRLSIL.

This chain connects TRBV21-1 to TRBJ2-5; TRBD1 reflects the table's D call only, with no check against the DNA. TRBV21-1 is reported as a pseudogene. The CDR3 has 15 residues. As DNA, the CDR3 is TGTGCCAGCATCGCCGACAGTCTCCGAGGAGAGACCCAGTACTTC. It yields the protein CASIADSLRGETQYF.